This T cell receptor (beta chain) came from a study of blood T cell repertoires in COVID-19. Study-wide background: Acute and convalescent COVID-19 samples came from the United States, Italy and Spain. PBMCs, B-cell-depleted T cells, or T cells provided the cDNA or gDNA that made up the material.

Per the study methods: Reference gene primer amplification gave nucleated cell count estimates. Only in-frame clones appear in the TCRdb table, and some are missing; sequencing was by immunoSEQ multiplex PCR. V and J calls and clone size are those listed in that table; D and trimming were worked out from the DNA. The sample consists of over 25,000 clones, over 70% of them appearing once. Sequenced material: peripheral blood. This TCR derives from a man between 65 and 79 years old with active COVID-19.

CDR3 protein: CASSPGVLLSGNTIYF. CDR3 DNA sequence: TGCGCCAGCAGCCCGGGGGTGCTGCTCTCTGGAAACACCATATATTTT. The rearrangement joins TRBV5-1 to TRBJ1-3, with TRBD1 as a possible D gene (5 bases). CDR1 and CDR2 from the germline V gene are SGHRS and YFSETQ. The V and J ends lost 4 bases and 0 bases respectively, with 14 bases between them. CDR3 length: 16 residues.